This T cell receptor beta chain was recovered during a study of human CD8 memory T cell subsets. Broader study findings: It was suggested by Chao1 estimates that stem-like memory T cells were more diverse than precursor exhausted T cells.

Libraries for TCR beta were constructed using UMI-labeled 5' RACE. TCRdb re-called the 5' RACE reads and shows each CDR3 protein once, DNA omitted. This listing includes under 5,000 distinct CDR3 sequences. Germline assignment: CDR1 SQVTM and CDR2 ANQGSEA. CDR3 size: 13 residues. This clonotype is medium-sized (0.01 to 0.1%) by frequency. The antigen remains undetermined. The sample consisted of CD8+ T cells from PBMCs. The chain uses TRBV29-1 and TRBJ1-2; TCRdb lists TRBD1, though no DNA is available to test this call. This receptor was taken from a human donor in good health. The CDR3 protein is CSGSGQGADGYTF. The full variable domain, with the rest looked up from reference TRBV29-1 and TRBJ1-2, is SAVISQKPSRDICQRGTSLTIQCQVDSQVTMMFWYRQQPGQSLTLIATANQGSEATYESGFVIDKFPISRPNLTFSTLTVSNMSPEDSSIYLCSGSGQGADGYTFGSGTRLTVV.